This T cell receptor beta chain was identified in a study of blood T cell repertoires in COVID-19. Assay: immunoSEQ multiplex PCR; the TCRdb copy retains only in-frame clones and omits some. Of under 250,000 clones in the sample, about 83% were seen once. This receptor was obtained from a human donor in a cohort sampled during active COVID-19. Sequenced: peripheral blood.

The CDR3 nucleotides are TGCGCCAGCAGCCGAGGACTAGCGGGCCTCCAAGAGACCCAGTACTTC. It yields the protein CASSRGLAGLQETQYF. V and J are TRBV4-1 and TRBJ2-5; 11 bases are shared with TRBD2. The V gene's germline CDR1 is MGHRA and CDR2 YSYEKL. The CDR3 is made up of 16 amino acids. Trimming took 4 bases from V and 1 from J; bases not matched to a gene: 5.